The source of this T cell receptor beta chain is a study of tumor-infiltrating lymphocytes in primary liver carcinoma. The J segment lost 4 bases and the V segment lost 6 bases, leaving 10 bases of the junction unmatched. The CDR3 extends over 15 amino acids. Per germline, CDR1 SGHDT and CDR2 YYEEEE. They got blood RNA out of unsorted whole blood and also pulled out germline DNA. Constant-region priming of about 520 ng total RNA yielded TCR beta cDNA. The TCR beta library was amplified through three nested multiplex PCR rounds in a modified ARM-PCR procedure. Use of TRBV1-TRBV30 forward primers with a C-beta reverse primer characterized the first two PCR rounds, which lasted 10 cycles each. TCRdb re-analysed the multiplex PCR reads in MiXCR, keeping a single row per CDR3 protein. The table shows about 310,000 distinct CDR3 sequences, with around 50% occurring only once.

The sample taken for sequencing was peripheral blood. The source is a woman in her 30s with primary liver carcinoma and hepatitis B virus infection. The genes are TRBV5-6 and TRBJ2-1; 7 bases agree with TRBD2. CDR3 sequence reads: CASTFLAEAYNEQFF. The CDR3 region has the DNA TGTGCCAGCACATTCCTAGCGGAGGCATACAATGAGCAGTTCTTC.